These T cell receptor beta chains were read from a single sample in a study of control samples from healthy donors and cancer patients. TCRdb's table, derived via immunoSEQ multiplex PCR, lists solely in-frame clones and lacks some. The data show about 170,000 clones, around 88% seen once. The source material was blood. The receptors stem from a woman in her 30s in good health. The CDR3 runs from the conserved cysteine through the conserved F or W. The D gene is left open where the match is weak. Clone size appears in some rows only: once, few, many, or a class for an expanded clone.

clone_size,d_call,j_call,v_call,cdr3_aa,cdr3_nt
NA,NA,TRBJ2-3,TRBV6-5,CASSWVASQDTQYF,TGTGCCAGCAGTTGGGTGGCTAGCCAAGATACGCAGTATTTT
NA,NA,TRBJ1-5,TRBV6-5,CASSKLSSGDQPQHF,TGTGCCAGCAGCAAGCTATCCAGTGGCGATCAGCCCCAGCATTTT
NA,NA,TRBJ1-2,TRBV7-9,CASSGPVWGDLGYGYTF,TGTGCCAGCAGCGGCCCCGTTTGGGGGGACCTCGGCTATGGCTACACCTTC
few,NA,TRBJ2-3,TRBV20-1,CSASARVLRDTQYF,TGCAGTGCTAGTGCTCGGGTGCTTAGGGATACGCAGTATTTT
NA,TRBD1,TRBJ2-1,TRBV5-5,CASSAKPIDRVGYNEQFF,TGTGCCAGCAGCGCAAAACCAATCGACAGGGTCGGATACAATGAGCAGTTCTTC
NA,TRBD2,TRBJ2-1,TRBV27,CASSLVVGTSGRFKFF,TGTGCCAGCAGTCTCGTGGTGGGGACTAGCGGGAGGTTTAAGTTCTTC
NA,NA,TRBJ2-7,TRBV7-9,CASSYTGTYYEQYF,TGTGCCAGCAGCTACACCGGGACGTACTACGAGCAGTACTTC
NA,NA,TRBJ1-5,TRBV27,CASSLRNQPQHF,TGTGCCAGCAGTTTAAGGAATCAGCCCCAGCATTTT
NA,NA,TRBJ2-1,TRBV5-1,CASSLEGQGSYNEQFF,TGCGCCAGCAGCTTGGAGGGCCAGGGCTCCTACAATGAGCAGTTCTTC
NA,NA,TRBJ2-1,TRBV30,CAWTPGATSNNEQFF,TGTGCCTGGACGCCGGGGGCAACCTCAAACAATGAGCAGTTCTTC
few,TRBD1,TRBJ1-2,TRBV6-6,CASSPLGWDRGLEGRGYTF,TGTGCCAGCAGTCCACTCGGGTGGGACAGGGGACTCGAAGGTCGTGGCTACACCTTC
NA,NA,TRBJ1-6,TRBV4-1,CASSQESDSPLHF,TGCGCCAGCAGCCAAGAAAGCGATTCACCCCTCCACTTT
NA,NA,TRBJ1-5,TRBV19,CASSIVGDPQPQHF,TGTGCCAGTAGTATAGTGGGAGACCCTCAGCCCCAGCATTTT
NA,TRBD1,TRBJ1-1,TRBV10-3,CAIKGQLNTEAFF,TGTGCCATCAAGGGACAGCTGAACACTGAAGCTTTCTTT
once,NA,TRBJ1-2,TRBV10-3,CAIRGGGVGYTF,TGTGCCATCAGGGGTGGGGGAGTCGGCTACACCTTC
NA,NA,TRBJ1-5,TRBV6-5,CASSSTGYNQPQHF,TGTGCCAGCAGTTCCACAGGGTACAATCAGCCCCAGCATTTT
NA,NA,TRBJ1-2,TRBV28,CASSLRQGHGYTF,TGTGCCAGCAGTTTAAGGCAGGGACATGGCTACACCTTC
NA,NA,TRBJ2-5,TRBV11-3,CASSPGRAGERIETQYF,TGTGCCAGCAGCCCCGGGCGGGCAGGGGAGAGGATTGAGACCCAGTACTTC
NA,NA,TRBJ1-6,TRBV14,CASSQVSSNNSPLHF,TGTGCCAGCAGCCAAGTCTCTTCCAATAATTCACCCCTCCACTTT
NA,NA,TRBJ2-1,TRBV11-2,CASSTELYNEQFF,TGTGCCAGCAGCACAGAGCTTTACAATGAGCAGTTCTTC
once,NA,TRBJ1-1,TRBV29-1,CSGGGDMSTEAFF,TGCAGCGGGGGGGGAGACATGAGCACTGAAGCTTTCTTT
NA,NA,TRBJ1-3,TRBV10-3,CAISETGSGNTIYF,TGTGCCATCAGTGAGACAGGCTCTGGAAACACCATATATTTT
NA,NA,TRBJ1-5,TRBV27,CASSASWNQPQHF,TGTGCCAGCAGTGCCTCCTGGAATCAGCCCCAGCATTTT
NA,TRBD1,TRBJ1-4,TRBV18,CASSRTRTGEGEKLFF,TGTGCCAGCTCACGGACCCGGACAGGGGAAGGTGAAAAACTGTTTTTT
once,TRBD1,TRBJ2-7,TRBV27,CASSPQGPSSYEQYF,TGTGCCAGCAGTCCACAGGGGCCTAGCTCCTACGAGCAGTACTTC